This paragraph reports one TCR beta chain. Its antigen remains unknown. The data were taken from a study of T cell responses to AZD1222 COVID-19 vaccine. Overall study findings and caveats: Only six people who got AZD1222 tested seropositive at baseline. Donors skewed white British and female; clonal diversity was possibly underestimated. Researchers report vaccine-associated CD4 TCRs spanning spike, with dominance at 160-218 and 743-854. In all cases, repertoires were sampled only after the peak T cell response.

TCRdb keeps only in-frame clones here, not all; method: immunoSEQ multiplex PCR. This sample has around 120,000 clones, with around 82% found just once. The sequencing used peripheral blood, collected on day 0 of AZD1222 vaccination. The clonotype originates from an adult in good health.

This chain's CDR3 is CASSLDPGRGLGEKLFF. CDR3 DNA sequence: TGTGCCAGCAGCCTCGACCCGGGCAGGGGATTAGGGGAAAAACTGTTTTTT. The chain uses TRBV5-4 and TRBJ1-4, with D possibly being TRBD1 (6 bases). The length of the CDR3 is 17 residues. V was pared by 4 bases and J by 8 bases, with 24 bases between. The germline V gene has CDR1 SGHNT and CDR2 YYREEE (reference sequence).